Sequencing of this T cell receptor beta chain was carried out in a study of blood T cell repertoires in COVID-19. About the study: PBMCs, B-cell-depleted T cells, or T cells were the source of the cDNA or gDNA that made up the material.

The CDR3 contains 16 residues. Trimming removed 0 bases at V and 3 bases at J, with 13 bases between. The germline gives CDR1 SGHRS, CDR2 YFSETQ. As originally analysed: For nucleated cells, counts were estimated from reference gene primer amplification. Clones were read by immunoSEQ multiplex PCR, and TCRdb kept only the in-frame ones, dropping some. That table supplies the V and J calls and clone size; D and trimming were determined from the DNA. The table includes roughly 200,000 clones, 70% to 90% detected once. Sequences were obtained from peripheral blood. This chain connects TRBV5-1 to TRBJ2-1, with a possible D match to TRBD1 (5 bases). The clonotype was recovered from a man in his sixties with acute or convalescent COVID-19. In DNA, the CDR3 is TGCGCCAGCAGCTTGGTCATGACAGTAAGCTACAATGAGCAGTTCTTC. Its translation: CASSLVMTVSYNEQFF.